This T cell receptor beta chain was recorded in a study of radiotherapy plus CTLA-4 blockade in lung cancer. Ipilimumab CTLA-4 blockade and focal radiation were given to patients with chemo-refractory metastatic non-small-cell lung cancer. Germline V gives CDR1 SSHAT, CDR2 FNYEAQ (reference sequence). V was pared by 5 bases and J by 2 bases, with 2 bases of the junction left unmatched. The CDR3 is 14 amino acids. Points from the study as a whole: Blood saw expansion of tumor-derived TCR clones after radiotherapy plus ipilimumab. Response was reportedly best predicted by early blood T cell clone dynamics, with interferon-beta.

The data were produced by immunoSEQ multiplex PCR, yet TCRdb's version contains in-frame clones alone and is incomplete. The sample shows roughly 97,000 clones, roughly 74% of them seen only once. This clone was observed a handful of times. Its antigen remains unidentified. Here the sequenced sample was peripheral blood, taken from a patient treated with radiotherapy plus ipilimumab. This receptor was taken from a human donor with non-small cell lung cancer who had a partial response to radiotherapy plus ipilimumab. Some clones in this sample may be carry-over from other donors' samples. The rearrangement uses TRBV7-7 and TRBJ2-7, with 11 bases lining up with TRBD1. For the CDR3, the DNA is TGTGCCAGCAGCCCGGACAGGGGGCCCTACGAGCAGTACTTC. This translates into CASSPDRGPYEQYF.